This T cell receptor beta chain appears in the sequencing data of a study of T cell responses to AZD1222 COVID-19 vaccine. Overall study results and limits: Baseline testing showed seropositivity in only a handful of AZD1222 recipients.

This CDR3 comprises 15 residues. V was trimmed by 0 bases and J by 4 bases, leaving 13 bases between them. Germline CDR1 MNHEY, CDR2 SVGAGI. A word on this clone: Antigen unknown.

Sequenced by immunoSEQ multiplex PCR; TCRdb stores in-frame clones only, minus some. The sample shows tens of thousands of clones, under 95% of them seen only once. This sequence joins TRBV6-5 and TRBJ2-7; D might be TRBD1 (5 bases). The material sequenced was peripheral blood, taken on day 0 of AZD1222 vaccination. The TCR sequence derives from an adult in good health. The CDR3 sequence: CASSYSTAFEYEQYF. DNA of the CDR3: TGTGCCAGCAGTTACTCGACAGCTTTTGAGTACGAGCAGTACTTC.